Listed below are T cell receptor beta chains from one sample, sequenced in a study of OX40 agonist ivuxolimab in advanced cancers. TCRdb's copy holds only in-frame clones and misses some; the assay was immunoSEQ multiplex PCR. Among roughly 41,000 clones listed, about 88% were seen once. The specimen was CD4+ or CD8+ T cells sorted from blood, collected in a trial of the OX40 agonist ivuxolimab. Receptors were obtained from an adult with an advanced solid tumor such as melanoma, head and neck, liver or kidney cancer. CDR3s include the opening cysteine and the closing phenylalanine or tryptophan. Each record gives: V gene, J gene, CDR3 protein.

TRBV6-5	TRBJ2-3	CATLAGGRTDTQYF
TRBV5-1	TRBJ1-1	CASSFGGNTEAFF
TRBV18	TRBJ1-5	CASSPLQGVEQPQHF
TRBV6-1	TRBJ2-3	CASSQEGTDTQYF
TRBV19	TRBJ1-4	CASSIGQGNEKLFF
TRBV6-1	TRBJ2-7	CASSEDLAGVVAYEQYF
TRBV4-2	TRBJ1-2	CASSLGRGNYGYTF
TRBV28	TRBJ2-2	CASSSTGENTGELFF
TRBV9	TRBJ2-5	CASSGYSGNQETQYF
TRBV7-9	.	CASSLVGTGMSYEQYF
TRBV6-5	TRBJ1-2	CASSYRDRGSYGYTF
TRBV19	TRBJ2-2	CASSIQANTGELFF
TRBV18	TRBJ2-2	CASSLSRVRNTGELFF
TRBV7-6	TRBJ1-6	CASSLELGSPLHF
TRBV9	TRBJ2-5	CASSPRQDQETQYF
TRBV19	TRBJ2-1	CASSIDRGGNNEQFF
TRBV19	TRBJ1-5	CASSIRENSNQPQHF
TRBV12-5	TRBJ1-2	CASARANYGYTF
TRBV30	TRBJ1-6	CAWSSPPSPLHF
TRBV14	TRBJ1-2	CASSQRDSPYGYTF
TRBV19	TRBJ2-1	CASSPRLAGGTSSYNEQFF
TRBV5-1	TRBJ2-3	CASSSGTSRRTDTQYF
TRBV7-3	TRBJ2-2	CASSLNGAGTTGELFF
TRBV4-3	TRBJ1-3	CASSQDHRGPGNTIYF
TRBV2	TRBJ2-2	CASTQGQVANTGELFF
TRBV6-6	TRBJ2-1	CASRRGDYYNEQFF
TRBV5-6	TRBJ2-7	CASSLTGYYYEQYF
TRBV6-5	TRBJ2-1	CASSRPRNEQFF
TRBV7-9	TRBJ2-5	CASSQETQYF
TRBV7-2	TRBJ2-5	CASTKGPGKRQETQYF
TRBV7-7	TRBJ1-4	CASSYRGGVEKLFF
TRBV12-5	TRBJ1-1	CASGLGRGSMNTEAFF
TRBV27	TRBJ2-3	CASTANRGGFADTQYF
TRBV10-3	TRBJ2-7	CAISYRDEQYF
TRBV5-3	TRBJ1-1	CASSIMRGNTEAFF
TRBV19	TRBJ2-7	CASSYEQYF
TRBV6-5	TRBJ2-3	CASSYSSQGTDTQYF
TRBV7-2	TRBJ1-5	CASSLGGESPYSNQPQHF
TRBV29-1	TRBJ2-1	CSVAGQWNEQFF
TRBV6-4	TRBJ1-2	CASTAVGGDPAIGYTF
TRBV18	TRBJ1-4	CASSPPTGTQKLFF
TRBV7-9	TRBJ1-1	CASSSGSNTEAFF
TRBV12-5	TRBJ2-5	CASAEPETQYF
TRBV7-9	TRBJ2-1	CASSLLRQGGGEQFF
TRBV10-3	TRBJ1-1	CAIRPGQGVLTEAFF
TRBV7-2	TRBJ2-2	CAGRTSANTGELFF
TRBV15	TRBJ1-2	CATSREDSPNYGYTF
TRBV7-2	TRBJ1-5	CASSWDPPYPQHF
TRBV18	TRBJ1-1	CASSAQGGNTEAFF
TRBV29-1	TRBJ1-1	CSVGMGGNTEAFF
TRBV5-6	TRBJ2-5	CASSMRGFRETQYF
TRBV29-1	TRBJ1-1	CSVERLRDTEAFF